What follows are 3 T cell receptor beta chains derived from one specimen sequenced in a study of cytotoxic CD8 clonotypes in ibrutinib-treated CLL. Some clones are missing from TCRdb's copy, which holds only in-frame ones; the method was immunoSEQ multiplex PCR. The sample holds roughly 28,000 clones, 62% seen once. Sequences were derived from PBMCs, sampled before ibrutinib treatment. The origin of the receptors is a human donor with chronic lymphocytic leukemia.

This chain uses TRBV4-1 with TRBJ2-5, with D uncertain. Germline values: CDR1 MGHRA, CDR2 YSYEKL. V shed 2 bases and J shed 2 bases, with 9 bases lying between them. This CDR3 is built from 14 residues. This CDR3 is CASSQLAEQETQYF. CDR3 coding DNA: TGCGCCAGCAGCCAATTGGCGGAACAAGAGACCCAGTACTTC.

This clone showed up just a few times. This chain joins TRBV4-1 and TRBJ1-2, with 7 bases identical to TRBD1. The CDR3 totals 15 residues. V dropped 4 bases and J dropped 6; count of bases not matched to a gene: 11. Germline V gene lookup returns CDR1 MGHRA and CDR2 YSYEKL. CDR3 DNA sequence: TGCGCCAGCAGCCCAGACCGGACAGGAACGGATGGCTACACCTTC. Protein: CASSPDRTGTDGYTF.

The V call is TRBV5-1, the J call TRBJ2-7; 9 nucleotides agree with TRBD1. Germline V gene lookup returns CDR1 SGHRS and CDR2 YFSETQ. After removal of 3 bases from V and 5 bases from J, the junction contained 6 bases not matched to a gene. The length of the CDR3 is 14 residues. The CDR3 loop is CASSSYRGRNEQYF. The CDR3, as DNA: TGCGCCAGCAGCTCGTACAGGGGGCGGAACGAGCAGTACTTC.